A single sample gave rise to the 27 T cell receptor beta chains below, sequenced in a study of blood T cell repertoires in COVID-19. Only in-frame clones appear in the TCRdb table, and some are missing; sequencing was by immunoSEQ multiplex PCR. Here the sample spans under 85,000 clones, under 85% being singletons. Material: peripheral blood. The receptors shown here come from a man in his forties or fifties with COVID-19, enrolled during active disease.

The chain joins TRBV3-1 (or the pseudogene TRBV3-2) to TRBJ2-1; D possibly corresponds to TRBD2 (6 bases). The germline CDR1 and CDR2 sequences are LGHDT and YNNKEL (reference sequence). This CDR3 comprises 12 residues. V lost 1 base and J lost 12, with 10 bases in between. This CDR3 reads CASSQAMGGQFF. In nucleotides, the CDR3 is TGTGCCAGCAGCCAAGCTATGGGGGGGCAGTTCTTC.

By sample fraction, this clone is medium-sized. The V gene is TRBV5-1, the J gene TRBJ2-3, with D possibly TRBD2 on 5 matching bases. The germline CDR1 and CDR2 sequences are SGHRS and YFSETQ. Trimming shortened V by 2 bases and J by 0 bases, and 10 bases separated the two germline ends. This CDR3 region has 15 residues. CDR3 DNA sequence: TGCGCCAGCAGCTTTGGAGGCATCAGCACAGATACGCAGTATTTT. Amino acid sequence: CASSFGGISTDTQYF.

Here the CDR3 DNA reads TGTGCCAGTAGCGGGGGACCGTCCAACTATGGCTACACCTTC. Amino acids: CASSGGPSNYGYTF. The rearrangement links TRBV19 to TRBJ1-2; possible D gene TRBD1, 5 bases. The CDR3 has 14 amino acids. Per the germline V gene, CDR1 is LNHDA and CDR2 is SQIVND (reference sequence). Trimming shortened V by 6 bases and J by 2 bases, and 13 bases separated the two germline ends.

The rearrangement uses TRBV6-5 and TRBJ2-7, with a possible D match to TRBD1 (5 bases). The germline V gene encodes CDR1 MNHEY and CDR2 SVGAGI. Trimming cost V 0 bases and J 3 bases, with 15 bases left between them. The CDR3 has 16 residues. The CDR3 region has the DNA TGTGCCAGCAGTTACTCAGGGGCCTCTCCCGGCTACGAGCAGTACTTC. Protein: CASSYSGASPGYEQYF.

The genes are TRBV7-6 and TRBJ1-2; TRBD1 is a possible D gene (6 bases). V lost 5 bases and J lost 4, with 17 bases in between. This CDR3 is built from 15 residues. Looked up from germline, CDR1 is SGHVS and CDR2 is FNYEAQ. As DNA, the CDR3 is TGTGCCAGCAGCCGACGGGGGGCGAGTCTCTATGGCTACACCTTC. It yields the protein CASSRRGASLYGYTF.

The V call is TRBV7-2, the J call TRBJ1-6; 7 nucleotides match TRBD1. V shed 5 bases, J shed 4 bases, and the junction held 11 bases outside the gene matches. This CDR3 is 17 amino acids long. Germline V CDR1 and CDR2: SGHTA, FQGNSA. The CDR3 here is CASSTDSRDRYNSPLHF. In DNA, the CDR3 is TGTGCCAGCAGCACAGACTCCCGGGACAGATATAATTCACCCCTCCACTTT.

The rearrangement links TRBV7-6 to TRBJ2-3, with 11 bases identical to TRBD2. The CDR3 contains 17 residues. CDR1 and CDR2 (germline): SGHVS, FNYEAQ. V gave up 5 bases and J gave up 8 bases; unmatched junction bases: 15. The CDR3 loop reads CASSPTLAGGLSGTQYF. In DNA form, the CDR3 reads TGTGCCAGCAGCCCGACGCTAGCGGGGGGCCTTTCGGGTACGCAGTATTTT.

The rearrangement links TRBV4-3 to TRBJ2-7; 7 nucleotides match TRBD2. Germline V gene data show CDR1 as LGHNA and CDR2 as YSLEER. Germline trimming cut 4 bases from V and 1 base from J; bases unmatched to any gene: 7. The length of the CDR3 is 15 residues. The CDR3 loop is CASSPGGGVSYEQYF. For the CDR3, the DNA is TGCGCCAGCAGCCCGGGGGGAGGGGTATCCTACGAGCAGTACTTC.

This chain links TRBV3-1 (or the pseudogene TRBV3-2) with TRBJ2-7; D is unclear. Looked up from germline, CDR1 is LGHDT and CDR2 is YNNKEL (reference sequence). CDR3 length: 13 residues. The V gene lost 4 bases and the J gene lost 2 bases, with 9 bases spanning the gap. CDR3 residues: CASSPSAAYEQYF. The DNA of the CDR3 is TGTGCCAGCAGCCCATCGGCGGCCTACGAGCAGTACTTC.

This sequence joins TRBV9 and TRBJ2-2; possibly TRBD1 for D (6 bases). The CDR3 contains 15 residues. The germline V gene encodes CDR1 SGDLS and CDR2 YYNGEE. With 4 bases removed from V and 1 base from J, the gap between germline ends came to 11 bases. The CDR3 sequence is CASSPLGQNTGELFF. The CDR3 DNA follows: TGTGCCAGCAGCCCCCTGGGACAGAACACCGGGGAGCTGTTTTTT.

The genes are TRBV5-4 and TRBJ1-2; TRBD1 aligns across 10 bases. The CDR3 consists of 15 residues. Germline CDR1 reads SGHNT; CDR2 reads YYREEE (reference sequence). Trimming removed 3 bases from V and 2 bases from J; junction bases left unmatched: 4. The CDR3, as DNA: TGTGCCAGCAGCTCTCCGACAGGGGGCAACTATGGCTACACCTTC. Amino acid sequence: CASSSPTGGNYGYTF.

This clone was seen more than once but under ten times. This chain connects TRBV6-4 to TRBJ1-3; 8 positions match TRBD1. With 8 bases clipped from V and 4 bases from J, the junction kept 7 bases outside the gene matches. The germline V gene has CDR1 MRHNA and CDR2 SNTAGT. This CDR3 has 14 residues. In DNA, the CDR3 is TGTGCCAGCTGTCCAGGGGGCCTAGGAAACACCATATATTTT. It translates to CASCPGGLGNTIYF.

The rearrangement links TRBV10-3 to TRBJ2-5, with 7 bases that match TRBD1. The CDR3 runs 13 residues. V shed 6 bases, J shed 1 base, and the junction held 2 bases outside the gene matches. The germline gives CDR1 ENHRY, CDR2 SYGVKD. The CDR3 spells CAIRQGSQETQYF. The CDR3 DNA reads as TGTGCCATCAGACAGGGGAGCCAAGAGACCCAGTACTTC.

The CDR3 loop reads CASSRGGTEAFF. The DNA for the CDR3 is TGTGCCAGCAGCCGCGGAGGCACTGAAGCTTTCTTT. V gene TRBV6-6 combines with J gene TRBJ1-1, with unresolved D. CDR3 length: 12 residues. Germline V lookup: CDR1 MNHNY, CDR2 SVGAGI (reference sequence). The germline V and J ends were trimmed by 6 bases and 4 bases, with 9 bases remaining between them.

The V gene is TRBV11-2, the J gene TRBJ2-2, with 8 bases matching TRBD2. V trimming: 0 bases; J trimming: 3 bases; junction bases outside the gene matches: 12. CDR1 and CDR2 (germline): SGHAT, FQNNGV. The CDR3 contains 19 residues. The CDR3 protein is CASSLDTTIAGLDTGELFF. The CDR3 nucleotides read TGTGCCAGCAGCTTAGACACGACGATAGCGGGGTTGGACACCGGGGAGCTGTTTTTT.

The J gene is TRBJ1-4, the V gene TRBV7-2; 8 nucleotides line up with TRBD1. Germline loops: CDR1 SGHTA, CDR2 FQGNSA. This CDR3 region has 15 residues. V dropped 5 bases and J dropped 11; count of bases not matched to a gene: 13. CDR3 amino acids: CASSQGARQGTKLFF. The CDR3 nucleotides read TGTGCCAGCAGCCAGGGGGCCCGACAGGGGACTAAACTGTTTTTT.

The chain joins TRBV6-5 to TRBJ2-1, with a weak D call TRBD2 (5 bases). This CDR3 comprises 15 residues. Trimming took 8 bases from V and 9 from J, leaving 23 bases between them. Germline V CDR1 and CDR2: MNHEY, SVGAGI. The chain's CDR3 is CASANSGGRWGEQFF. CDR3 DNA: TGTGCCAGCGCGAACAGCGGTGGCCGGTGGGGTGAGCAGTTCTTC.

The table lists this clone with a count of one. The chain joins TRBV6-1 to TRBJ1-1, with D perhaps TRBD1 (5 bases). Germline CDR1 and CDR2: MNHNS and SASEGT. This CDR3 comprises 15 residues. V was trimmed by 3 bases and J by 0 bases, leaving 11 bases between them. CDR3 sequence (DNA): TGTGCCAGCAGTGATCAGGGTTACATGAACACTGAAGCTTTCTTT. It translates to CASSDQGYMNTEAFF.

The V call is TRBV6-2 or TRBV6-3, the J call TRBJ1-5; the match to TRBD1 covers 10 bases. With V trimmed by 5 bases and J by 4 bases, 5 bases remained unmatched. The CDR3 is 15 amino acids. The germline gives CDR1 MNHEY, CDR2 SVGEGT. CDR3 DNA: TGTGCCAGCAGTCGCCGGACAGGGGGAAATCAGCCCCAGCATTTT. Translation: CASSRRTGGNQPQHF.

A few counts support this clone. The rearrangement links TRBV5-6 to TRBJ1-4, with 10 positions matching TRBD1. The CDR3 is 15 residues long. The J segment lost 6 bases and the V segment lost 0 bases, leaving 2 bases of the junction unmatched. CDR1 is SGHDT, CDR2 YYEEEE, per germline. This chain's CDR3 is CASSLGDRGYEKLFF. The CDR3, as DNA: TGTGCCAGCAGCTTGGGGGACAGGGGATATGAAAAACTGTTTTTT.

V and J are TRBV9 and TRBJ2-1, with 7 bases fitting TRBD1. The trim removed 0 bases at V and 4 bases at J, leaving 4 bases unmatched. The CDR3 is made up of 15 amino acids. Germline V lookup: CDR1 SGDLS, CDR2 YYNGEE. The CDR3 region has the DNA TGTGCCAGCAGCGTAGGGGACAGTTATTACAATGAGCAGTTCTTC. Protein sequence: CASSVGDSYYNEQFF.

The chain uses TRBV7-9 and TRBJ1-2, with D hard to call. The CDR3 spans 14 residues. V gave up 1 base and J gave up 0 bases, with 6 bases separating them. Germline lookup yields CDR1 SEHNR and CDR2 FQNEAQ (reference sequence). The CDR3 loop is CASSLEEANYGYTF. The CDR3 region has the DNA TGTGCCAGCAGCTTAGAGGAGGCTAACTATGGCTACACCTTC.

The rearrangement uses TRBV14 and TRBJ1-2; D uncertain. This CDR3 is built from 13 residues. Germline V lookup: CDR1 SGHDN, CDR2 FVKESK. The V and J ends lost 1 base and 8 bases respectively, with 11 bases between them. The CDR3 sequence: CASSQVFQAGYTF. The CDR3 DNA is TGTGCCAGCAGCCAAGTATTCCAGGCCGGCTACACCTTC.

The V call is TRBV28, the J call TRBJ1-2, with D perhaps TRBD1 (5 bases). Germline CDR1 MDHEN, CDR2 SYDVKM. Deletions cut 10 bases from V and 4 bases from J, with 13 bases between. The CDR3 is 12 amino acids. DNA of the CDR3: TGTGCCATCCTGACAGACCGCTATGGCTACACCTTC. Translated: CAILTDRYGYTF.

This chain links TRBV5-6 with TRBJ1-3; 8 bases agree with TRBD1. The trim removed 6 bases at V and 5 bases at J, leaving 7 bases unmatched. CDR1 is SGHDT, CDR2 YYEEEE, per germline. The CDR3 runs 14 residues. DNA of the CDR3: TGTGCCAGCATCGACAGGGGTAATCGAAACACCATATATTTT. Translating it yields CASIDRGNRNTIYF.

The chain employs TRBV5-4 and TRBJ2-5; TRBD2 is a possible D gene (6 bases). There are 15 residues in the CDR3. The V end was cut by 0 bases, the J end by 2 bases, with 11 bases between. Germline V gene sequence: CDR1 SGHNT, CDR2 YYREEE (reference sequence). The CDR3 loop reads CASSLGGGGQETQYF. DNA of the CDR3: TGTGCCAGCAGCTTGGGAGGTGGGGGGCAAGAGACCCAGTACTTC.

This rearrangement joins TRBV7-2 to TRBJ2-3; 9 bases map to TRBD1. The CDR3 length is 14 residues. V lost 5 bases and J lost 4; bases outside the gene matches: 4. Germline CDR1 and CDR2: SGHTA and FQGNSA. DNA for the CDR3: TGTGCCAGCAGCCGGGACAGGGCGGCAGATACGCAGTATTTT. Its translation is CASSRDRAADTQYF.